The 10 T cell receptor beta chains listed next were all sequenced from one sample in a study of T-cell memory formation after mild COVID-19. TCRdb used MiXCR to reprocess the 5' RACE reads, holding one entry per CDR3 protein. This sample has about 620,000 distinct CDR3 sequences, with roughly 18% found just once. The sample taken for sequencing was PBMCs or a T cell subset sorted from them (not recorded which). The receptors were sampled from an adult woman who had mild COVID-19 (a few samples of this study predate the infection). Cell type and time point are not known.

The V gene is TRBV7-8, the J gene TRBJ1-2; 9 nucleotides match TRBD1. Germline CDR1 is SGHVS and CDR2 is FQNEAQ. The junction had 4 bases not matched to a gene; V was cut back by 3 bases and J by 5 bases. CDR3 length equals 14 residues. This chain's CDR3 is CASSFKTGGYGYTF. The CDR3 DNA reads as TGTGCCAGCAGCTTTAAGACAGGGGGATATGGCTACACCTTC.

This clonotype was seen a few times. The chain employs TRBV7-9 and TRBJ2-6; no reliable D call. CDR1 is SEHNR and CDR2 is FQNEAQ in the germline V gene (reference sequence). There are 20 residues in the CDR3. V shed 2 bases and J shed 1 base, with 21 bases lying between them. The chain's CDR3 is CASSLSPLKNRGSGANVLTF. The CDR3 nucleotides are TGTGCCAGCAGCTTATCACCACTTAAGAACCGCGGTTCTGGGGCCAACGTCCTGACTTTC.

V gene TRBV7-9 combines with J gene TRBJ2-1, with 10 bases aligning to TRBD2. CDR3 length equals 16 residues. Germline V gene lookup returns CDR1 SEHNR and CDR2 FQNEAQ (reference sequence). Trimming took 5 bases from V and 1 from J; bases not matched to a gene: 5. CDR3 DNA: TGTGCCAGCAGCCCACATAGCGGGGGGTCCTACAATGAGCAGTTCTTC. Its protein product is CASSPHSGGSYNEQFF.

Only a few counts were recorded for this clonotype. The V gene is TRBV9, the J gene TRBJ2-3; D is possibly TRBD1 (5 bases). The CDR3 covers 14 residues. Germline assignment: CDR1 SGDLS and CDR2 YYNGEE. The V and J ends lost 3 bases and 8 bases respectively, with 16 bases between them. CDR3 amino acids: CASSGGARRSTQYF. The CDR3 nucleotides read TGTGCCAGCAGCGGGGGCGCCCGACGCAGTACGCAGTATTTT.

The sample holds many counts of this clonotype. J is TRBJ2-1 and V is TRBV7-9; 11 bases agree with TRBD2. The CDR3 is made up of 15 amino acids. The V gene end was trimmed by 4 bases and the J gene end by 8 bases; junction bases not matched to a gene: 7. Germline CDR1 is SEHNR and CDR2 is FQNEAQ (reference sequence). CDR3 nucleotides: TGTGCCAGCAGCTCCAGACTAGCGGGGCGCTATGAGCAGTTCTTC. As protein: CASSSRLAGRYEQFF.

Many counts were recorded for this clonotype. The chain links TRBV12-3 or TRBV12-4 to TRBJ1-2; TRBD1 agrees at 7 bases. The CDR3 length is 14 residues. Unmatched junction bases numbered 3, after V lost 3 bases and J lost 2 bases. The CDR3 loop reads CASSLTGTNYGYTF. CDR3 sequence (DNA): TGTGCCAGCAGTTTGACAGGGACCAACTATGGCTACACCTTC.

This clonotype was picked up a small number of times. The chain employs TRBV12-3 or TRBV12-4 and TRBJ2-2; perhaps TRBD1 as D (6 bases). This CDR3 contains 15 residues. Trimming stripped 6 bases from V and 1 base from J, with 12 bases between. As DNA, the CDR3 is TGTGCCAGCAGATCTCAGGGGATGAACACCGGGGAGCTGTTTTTT. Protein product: CASRSQGMNTGELFF.

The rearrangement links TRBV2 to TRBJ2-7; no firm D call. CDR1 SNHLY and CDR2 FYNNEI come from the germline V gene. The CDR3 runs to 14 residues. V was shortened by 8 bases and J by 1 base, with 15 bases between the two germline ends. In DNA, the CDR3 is TGTGCCAGCGGCGGACGGATAACTTCCTACGAGCAGTACTTC. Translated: CASGGRITSYEQYF.

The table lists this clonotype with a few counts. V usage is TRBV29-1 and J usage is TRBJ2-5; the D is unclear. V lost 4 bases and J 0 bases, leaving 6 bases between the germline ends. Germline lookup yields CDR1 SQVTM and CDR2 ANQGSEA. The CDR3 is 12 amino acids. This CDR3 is CSVGLNQETQYF. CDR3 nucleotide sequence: TGCAGCGTTGGGCTAAACCAAGAGACCCAGTACTTC.

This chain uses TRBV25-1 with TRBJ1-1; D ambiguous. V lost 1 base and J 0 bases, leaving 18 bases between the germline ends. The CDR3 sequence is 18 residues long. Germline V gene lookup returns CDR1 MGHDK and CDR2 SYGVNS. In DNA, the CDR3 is TGTGCCAGCAGTGAATTTTACTTGATAAATGGGATGAACACTGAAGCTTTCTTT. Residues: CASSEFYLINGMNTEAFF.